This passage covers 12 T cell receptor beta chains from one sample sequenced in a study of OX40 agonist ivuxolimab in advanced cancers. Produced via immunoSEQ multiplex PCR; TCRdb's table is partial and in-frame only. This table has around 70,000 clones, more than 75% appearing once. The starting material was CD4+ or CD8+ T cells sorted from blood, obtained in a trial of the OX40 agonist ivuxolimab. The origin of the receptors is an adult with an advanced solid tumor such as melanoma, head and neck, liver or kidney cancer.

V gene TRBV7-9 combines with J gene TRBJ2-5, with D uncertain. The CDR3 is made up of 14 amino acids. Looked up from germline, CDR1 is SEHNR and CDR2 is FQNEAQ (reference sequence). Trimming took off 2 bases at V and 4 bases at J, with 11 bases between the two ends. The CDR3 spells CASSLLLGLETQYF. The CDR3 DNA reads as TGTGCCAGCAGCTTATTGTTGGGGTTAGAGACCCAGTACTTC.

The chain recombines TRBV6-1 with TRBJ2-3; 10 bases map to TRBD1. Trimming cost V 5 bases and J 6 bases; bases outside gene matches: 5. Looked up from germline, CDR1 is MNHNS and CDR2 is SASEGT. The CDR3 loop spans 14 amino acids. The DNA of the CDR3 is TGTGCCAGCAGTCGGACAGGGGGTGGGGATACGCAGTATTTT. Residues: CASSRTGGGDTQYF.

The chain couples TRBV6-1 to TRBJ1-2, with a weak D call TRBD1 (6 bases). This CDR3 is 13 amino acids long. From germline, CDR1 is MNHNS and CDR2 SASEGT. V gave up 7 bases and J gave up 9 bases, with 18 bases separating them. The CDR3 DNA reads TGTGCCAGCAACCCTTGGCAGGGGCAGAGCTACACCTTC. Translation gives CASNPWQGQSYTF.

The chain links TRBV5-6 to TRBJ2-2, with no clear D. CDR3 length: 14 residues. Per the germline V gene, CDR1 is SGHDT and CDR2 is YYEEEE. The germline V and J ends were trimmed by 3 bases and 8 bases, with 14 bases remaining between them. The CDR3 here is CASSSGQRWGELFF. The CDR3 DNA follows: TGTGCCAGCAGCTCGGGCCAGAGGTGGGGGGAGCTGTTTTTT. Drawing the rest from reference TRBV5-6 and TRBJ2-2, the complete variable domain is DAGVTQSPTHLIKTRGQQVTLRCSPKSGHDTVSWYQQALGQGPQFIFQYYEEEERQRGNFPDRFSGHQFPNYSSELNVNALLLGDSALYLCASSSGQRWGELFFGEGSRLTVL.

This chain joins TRBV5-4 and TRBJ2-7; TRBD1 aligns across 7 bases. This CDR3 contains 12 residues. The germline CDR1 and CDR2 sequences are SGHNT and YYREEE (reference sequence). The V segment lost 5 bases and the J segment 1 base; nucleotides outside the gene matches: 0. The DNA of the CDR3 is TGTGCCAGCAGGGGACAGTCCTACGAGCAGTACTTC. It translates to CASRGQSYEQYF.

Written as DNA, the CDR3 is TGCGCCAGCAGCTTGGACGCAGCGAACACTGAAGCTTTCTTT. The encoded protein is CASSLDAANTEAFF. V gene TRBV5-1 combines with J gene TRBJ1-1, with D hard to call. Germline V CDR1 and CDR2: SGHRS, YFSETQ. The CDR3 runs to 14 residues. V dropped 0 bases and J dropped 1 base, with 7 bases sitting between them.

The chain uses TRBV19 and TRBJ2-2, with no clear D. CDR1 and CDR2 (germline): LNHDA, SQIVND (reference sequence). The V end was cut by 11 bases, the J end by 5 bases, with 15 bases between. There are 13 residues in the CDR3. Here the CDR3 DNA reads TGTGCCTCAGTAAACAAATTAACCGGGGAGCTGTTTTTT. This codes for CASVNKLTGELFF.

The J gene is TRBJ2-3, the V gene TRBV9; 9 nucleotides align to TRBD1. This CDR3 is 15 amino acids long. Germline CDR1 reads SGDLS; CDR2 reads YYNGEE. V was clipped by 4 bases and J by 0 bases; unmatched bases: 3. The CDR3 DNA reads TGTGCCAGCAGCCTACAGGGGGCAAGCACAGATACGCAGTATTTT. This translates into CASSLQGASTDTQYF.

The J gene is TRBJ2-1, the V gene TRBV19, with D unresolved. The CDR3 loop spans 15 amino acids. Germline V CDR1 and CDR2: LNHDA, SQIVND (reference sequence). Trimming removed 3 bases from V and 8 bases from J, with 17 bases in between. The CDR3 region is CASSIERHGAYEQFF. The CDR3 DNA is TGTGCCAGTAGTATTGAGCGTCACGGAGCGTATGAGCAGTTCTTC.

This clone has more than one count but fewer than ten. A read error may account for a junction end that differs from germline. This chain joins TRBV7-7 and TRBJ1-5; D remains unclear. The CDR3 covers 16 residues. Germline CDR1 and CDR2: SSHAT and FNYEAQ (reference sequence). CDR3 amino acids: CASSLAGENSNQPQHF. CDR3 in DNA: TGTGCTAGCAGCTTAGCAGGAGAAAATAGCAATCAGCCCCAGCATTTT.

V usage is TRBV6-5 and J usage is TRBJ2-5; 8 bases align to TRBD2. This CDR3 is built from 14 residues. V shed 6 bases, J shed 7 bases, and the junction held 10 bases outside the gene matches. Germline values: CDR1 MNHEY, CDR2 SVGAGI. CDR3 bases: TGTGCCAGCAGCCTCGGGACTAGGCTCGGGACCCAGTACTTC. It translates to CASSLGTRLGTQYF.

The rearrangement uses TRBV6-5 and TRBJ1-1; the D gene is possibly TRBD1 (6 bases). The CDR3 extends over 13 amino acids. Trimming took off 7 bases at V and 4 bases at J, with 13 bases between the two ends. Germline V CDR1 and CDR2: MNHEY, SVGAGI. CDR3 bases: TGTGCCAGCACTCTACAGGGAGGCACTGAAGCTTTCTTT. The encoded protein is CASTLQGGTEAFF.